The 2 T cell receptor beta chains below were found in one sample sequenced in a study of identical twins. TCRdb itself ran the 5' RACE reads through MiXCR, one entry per CDR3 protein. The sample holds about 530,000 distinct CDR3 sequences, under 25% seen once. This same sample was also taken into another study, of yellow fever vaccine responses in identical twins.

The specimen was CD4+ T cells sorted from blood. These receptors originate from a woman aged 18-29 years in good health.

This clonotype has a handful of counts. The chain links TRBV20-1 to TRBJ2-1; 15 nucleotides align to TRBD2. The CDR3 length is 15 residues. V lost 5 bases, J lost 10 bases, and 9 bases stayed unmatched. CDR1 is DFQATT, CDR2 SNEGSKA, per germline (reference sequence). CDR3 bases: TGCAGTGCTTCTTGGACTAGCGGGAGGGCCCACGAGCAGTTCTTC. Amino acids: CSASWTSGRAHEQFF.

This chain connects TRBV2 to TRBJ2-1, with TRBD1 matching 7 bases. Germline loops: CDR1 SNHLY, CDR2 FYNNEI. The CDR3 length is 14 residues. J gave up 3 bases and V 6 bases, and 5 bases lay outside the gene matches. The CDR3 is CASSPQGFYNEQFF. CDR3 DNA: TGTGCCAGCAGCCCACAGGGGTTCTACAATGAGCAGTTCTTC.